The 12 T cell receptor beta chains below were found in one sample sequenced in a study of cytomegalovirus exposure and HLA in healthy donors. The PCR ran on 60 Vbeta and 13 Jbeta primers. Generated by immunoSEQ multiplex PCR, the TCRdb table keeps only in-frame clones and is missing some. The sample has 85,000 to 130,000 clones, over 60% seen once. The material sequenced was PBMCs. The receptors come from a woman younger than 30 in good health and CMV-seropositive.

This clone was seen only a few times. The CDR3 spells CASSLAVGGETQYF. Written as DNA, the CDR3 is TGTGCCAGCAGCTTAGCGGTGGGAGGGGAGACCCAGTACTTC. The chain is built from TRBV7-9 and TRBJ2-5, with 7 bases matching TRBD2. J gave up 5 bases and V 0 bases, and 3 bases lay outside the gene matches. Germline CDR1 is SEHNR and CDR2 is FQNEAQ (reference sequence). CDR3 length: 14 residues.

The rearrangement uses TRBV2 and TRBJ2-2; tentative D call: TRBD2 (6 bases). The CDR3 extends over 16 amino acids. V lost 3 bases and J 3 bases, leaving 14 bases between the germline ends. CDR1 is SNHLY and CDR2 is FYNNEI in the germline V gene. As DNA, the CDR3 is TGTGCCAGCAGTGAGCGGATGCGGGACTACACCGGGGAGCTGTTTTTT. Encoded protein: CASSERMRDYTGELFF.

This chain uses TRBV7-8 with TRBJ1-1; D gene uncertain. CDR3 size: 14 residues. Looked up from germline, CDR1 is SGHVS and CDR2 is FQNEAQ. V was shortened by 5 bases and J by 1 base, with 11 bases between the two germline ends. The chain's CDR3 is CASSVTEGNTEAFF. For the CDR3, the DNA is TGTGCCAGCAGCGTAACAGAAGGGAACACTGAAGCTTTCTTT.

The chain uses TRBV6-1 and TRBJ1-5, with unresolved D. Germline assignment: CDR1 MNHNS and CDR2 SASEGT. The CDR3 contains 15 residues. The V end was cut by 7 bases, the J end by 2 bases, with 15 bases between. This CDR3 is CASNGRVEGNQPQHF. In DNA, the CDR3 is TGTGCCAGCAACGGGAGGGTGGAGGGCAATCAGCCCCAGCATTTT.

The chain has TRBV30 and TRBJ1-4, with 8 nucleotides matching TRBD1. The CDR3 loop spans 14 amino acids. Per germline, CDR1 GTSNPN and CDR2 SVGIG (reference sequence). The J segment lost 8 bases and the V segment lost 2 bases, leaving 7 bases of the junction unmatched. Here the CDR3 reads CAWSSGQGEEKLFF. The CDR3 DNA reads as TGTGCCTGGAGTAGCGGACAGGGTGAGGAAAAACTGTTTTTT.

The DNA for the CDR3 is TGTGCCAGCAGTTTGAAGCGCGACAGGGAAGCTTTCTTT. Translation gives CASSLKRDREAFF. This chain links TRBV28 with TRBJ1-1; weak D call: TRBD1 (6 bases). The V end lost 3 bases, the J end lost 8 bases, and 13 bases lay between the germline ends. The CDR3 is 13 amino acids. The germline V gene encodes CDR1 MDHEN and CDR2 SYDVKM.

The genes are TRBV27 and TRBJ2-7; D is perhaps TRBD2 (5 bases). V was trimmed by 5 bases and J by 0 bases, leaving 11 bases between them. The germline V gene encodes CDR1 MNHEY and CDR2 SMNVEV (reference sequence). This CDR3 spans 14 amino acids. The CDR3 DNA reads TGTGCCAGCAGTCTCCAGGCGGGCTCCTACGAGCAGTACTTC. As protein: CASSLQAGSYEQYF.

V gene TRBV7-9 combines with J gene TRBJ1-4; TRBD1 matches 7 bases. Germline V gene data show CDR1 as SEHNR and CDR2 as FQNEAQ (reference sequence). The CDR3 has 14 residues. V lost 5 bases, J lost 3 bases, and 3 bases stayed unmatched. The CDR3 loop is CASSRDRANEKLFF. The CDR3 DNA follows: TGTGCCAGCAGCCGGGACAGAGCTAATGAAAAACTGTTTTTT.

V is TRBV28 and J is TRBJ2-1, with D tentatively TRBD1 (6 bases). V lost 7 bases and J lost 0, with 13 bases in between. Germline assignment: CDR1 MDHEN and CDR2 SYDVKM. This CDR3 is built from 15 residues. The CDR3 coding sequence is TGTGCCAGCACCATAGGGGGAAGCTCCTACAATGAGCAGTTCTTC. It specifies CASTIGGSSYNEQFF.

A note on this clone: The junction does not match germline at one end; this may be a read error. The chain couples TRBV7-7 to TRBJ2-5, with 13 bases fitting TRBD2. The length of the CDR3 is 16 residues. Germline V gives CDR1 SSHAT, CDR2 FNYEAQ (reference sequence). This CDR3 is CASSPGLAGAQETQYF. The CDR3 region has the DNA TGTGCTAGCAGCCCCGGACTAGCGGGAGCTCAGGAGACCCAGTACTTC.

V is TRBV4-1 and J is TRBJ2-5; tentatively, D is TRBD1 (8 bases). Deletions cut 1 base from V and 5 bases from J, with 14 bases between. This CDR3 spans 15 amino acids. Germline CDR1 is MGHRA and CDR2 is YSYEKL. The CDR3 DNA is TGCGCCAGCAGCCAAGGCGGACAGGGAGGGGAGACCCAGTACTTC. Protein: CASSQGGQGGETQYF.

The chain employs TRBV19 and TRBJ2-7; possible D gene TRBD1, 6 bases. The CDR3 is 14 amino acids. Germline CDR1 is LNHDA and CDR2 is SQIVND (reference sequence). Trimming shortened V by 3 bases and J by 1 base, and 10 bases separated the two germline ends. The DNA for the CDR3 is TGTGCCAGTAGTATTAGTAGGGGGTCCTACGAGCAGTACTTC. It is translated as CASSISRGSYEQYF.